This T cell receptor (beta chain) was captured by sequencing in a study of cytomegalovirus exposure and HLA in healthy donors. With respect to this clone: Its antigen is not known.

Regarding the study as a whole: Accounts indicate the classifier identified cytomegalovirus status with strong specificity and sensitivity. The majority of TCR sequences were rare, yet some public TCRs appeared in many donors.

The length of the CDR3 is 17 residues. V lost 5 bases, J lost 4 bases, and 12 bases stayed unmatched. Germline V gene lookup returns CDR1 SNHLY and CDR2 FYNNEI. PCR primers comprised 60 Vbeta and 13 Jbeta primers. The table came from immunoSEQ multiplex PCR; TCRdb's copy has only in-frame clones and leaves some out. The table shows under 300,000 clones, with about 80% occurring only once. The sample comprised PBMCs. The J gene is TRBJ1-3, the V gene TRBV2; 9 nucleotides agree with TRBD1. This TCR was sampled from a woman aged 55-75 years in good health and CMV-seropositive. The DNA of the CDR3 is TGTGCCAGCAGTCCCCGGGACAGGGTCGGGAGAGGAAACACCATATATTTT. Translation: CASSPRDRVGRGNTIYF. The variable domain in full, with the rest retrieved from reference TRBV2 and TRBJ1-3, is EPEVTQTPSHQVTQMGQEVILRCVPISNHLYFYWYRQILGQKVEFLVSFYNNEISEKSEIFDDQFSVERPDGSNFTLKIRSTKLEDSAMYFCASSPRDRVGRGNTIYFGEGSWLTVV.